This T cell receptor (beta chain) was documented in a study of post-analysis software for immune sequencing data. Overall study findings and caveats: Comparison of patients with controls showed 5 or 6 TRBV segments more frequent in patients, TRBV5-6, TRBV5-1 and TRBV20-1 among them.

cDNA libraries for TCR beta contained unique molecular identifiers. TCRdb passed the PCR reads through MiXCR, listing each CDR3 protein once. Here the sample spans approximately 690,000 distinct CDR3 sequences, approximately 60% being singletons. Remarks on this clonotype: What it binds is unknown.

Trimming cost V 4 bases and J 4 bases, with 16 bases left between them. This CDR3 is built from 14 residues. The germline gives CDR1 SQVTM, CDR2 ANQGSEA. The rearrangement joins TRBV29-1 to TRBJ1-2, with D unclear. The source material was blood. This clonotype originated in a girl aged 2-10 years with multiple sclerosis. CDR3 bases: TGCAGCGTTGTAGAGGATGCAGGCCGCTATGGCTACACCTTC. Its translation is CSVVEDAGRYGYTF.